This T cell receptor beta chain is drawn from a study of cytomegalovirus exposure and HLA in healthy donors. Across the study: Roughly 180 million T cells yielded some 120 million unique TCR beta sequences in earlier analysis. Study-level results: In a later analysis, 17,000 or so TCR beta sequences were associated with HLA alleles at 0.05 false discovery rate.

The PCR was carried out with 60 Vbeta primers and 13 Jbeta primers. Assay: immunoSEQ multiplex PCR; the TCRdb copy retains only in-frame clones and omits some. This sample contains some 84,000 clones. Note on this clone: What it binds is unknown.

Per the germline V gene, CDR1 is SQVTM and CDR2 is ANQGSEA. This CDR3 region has 10 residues. V shed 6 bases and J shed 3 bases, with 5 bases lying between them. The chain carries TRBV29-1 and TRBJ1-2; no clear D gene. The TCR sequence derives from a man in his forties or fifties in good health and CMV-seronegative. Specimen: PBMCs. The CDR3 DNA follows: TGCAGCGTCCGGGACTATGGCTACACCTTC. Protein product: CSVRDYGYTF.